This TCR beta chain was obtained from a study of OX40 agonist ivuxolimab in advanced cancers. At the level of the study: Across the patients, intravenous ivuxolimab was delivered every 2 weeks at 0.01 to 10 mg/kg.

Blood samples were obtained at baseline, cycle 4 day 1, and cycle 7 day 1. CDR3 size: 15 residues. Between the trimmed V and J ends, which lost 0 bases and 4 bases, there was a span of 10 bases. Germline loops: CDR1 LGHNA, CDR2 YNFKEQ. Study findings and constraints: There were also nonresponders showing low normalized T-cell clonal expansion. The study found that CD8+ T cells averaged more expanded clones than CD4+.

Details on this clone: The target antigen is unknown.

Assay used: immunoSEQ multiplex PCR; TCRdb lists only in-frame clones, some missing. The repertoire holds about 54,000 clones, roughly four fifths seen once, with around 0.71% in the top ten. The clonotype was recovered from an adult with an advanced solid tumor such as melanoma, head and neck, liver or kidney cancer. The chain links TRBV4-2 to TRBJ1-5, with D perhaps matching TRBD1 (5 bases). The sample in question was CD4+ or CD8+ T cells sorted from blood, obtained in a trial of the OX40 agonist ivuxolimab. This chain's CDR3 is CASSQDPGPNQPQHF. DNA of the CDR3: TGTGCCAGCAGCCAAGATCCGGGACCAAATCAGCCCCAGCATTTT.